This is a list of T cell receptor beta chains from one sample in a study of CD8+CD57+ T cells in acquired aplastic anemia. One entry per CDR3 protein, called by TCRdb with MiXCR from the reads. The sample holds under 200,000 distinct CDR3 sequences, approximately 48% seen once. The specimen sequenced was sorted CD4+, CD8+, or CD8+CD57+ T cells (not recorded which) from PBMCs. Source of these receptors: a human donor with aplastic anemia. CDR3s include the opening cysteine and the closing phenylalanine or tryptophan. A D gene is named only where the DNA matches it firmly. Rows give clone size only sometimes, using once, few, many, or a class for an expanded clone.

v_gene	abundance	j_gene	d_gene	CDR3aa	CDR3nt
TRBV20-1	.	TRBJ2-3	TRBD2	CSARPIAGPSTDTQYF	TGCAGTGCTAGACCTATAGCGGGCCCAAGCACAGATACGCAGTATTTT
TRBV5-1	.	TRBJ2-3	TRBD1	CASSTGQGTGTQYF	TGCGCCAGCAGCACGGGACAGGGTACAGGTACGCAGTATTTT
TRBV7-8	many	TRBJ2-3	TRBD2	CASSLAASLGTDTQYF	TGTGCCAGCAGTCTAGCGGCTAGCCTCGGCACAGATACGCAGTATTTT
TRBV15	once	TRBJ2-7	.	CATSPGIDSSYEQYF	TGTGCCACCAGCCCAGGGATCGATAGCTCCTACGAGCAGTACTTC
TRBV19	.	TRBJ1-1	.	CARKRAGGNTEAFF	TGTGCCAGGAAGAGGGCTGGAGGGAACACTGAAGCTTTCTTT
TRBV19	many	TRBJ1-5	.	CASMAWTSGNQPQHF	TGTGCCAGTATGGCGTGGACTTCCGGCAATCAGCCCCAGCATTTT
TRBV12-3/TRBV12-4	many	TRBJ1-4	TRBD1	CASNGQDLNEKLFF	TGTGCCAGCAATGGACAGGACCTTAATGAAAAACTGTTTTTT
TRBV25-1	.	TRBJ1-2	.	CASSESWTVANYGYTF	TGTGCCAGCAGTGAATCCTGGACAGTGGCTAACTATGGCTACACCTTC
TRBV6-6	many	TRBJ1-1	.	CVTGEGQNTEAFF	TGTGTCACTGGGGAGGGACAGAACACTGAAGCTTTCTTT
TRBV11-2	many	TRBJ1-6	TRBD1	CASSRGDRFYNSPLHF	TGTGCCAGCAGCCGGGGGGACAGGTTCTATAATTCACCCCTCCACTTT
TRBV6-1	many	TRBJ1-2	TRBD1	CASSAGQGNYGYTF	TGTGCCAGCAGTGCGGGACAGGGGAACTATGGCTACACCTTC
TRBV10-3	many	TRBJ2-5	.	CAISESALVETQYF	TGTGCCATCAGTGAGTCCGCCCTTGTGGAGACCCAGTACTTC
TRBV18	few	TRBJ1-6	.	CASSPGPNSVHSPLHF	TGTGCCAGCTCACCAGGTCCTAACAGCGTACATTCACCCCTCCACTTT
TRBV19	.	TRBJ1-4	.	CASNLGLAEEKLFF	TGTGCCAGTAATTTGGGCCTCGCGGAGGAGAAACTGTTTTTT
TRBV24-1	.	TRBJ1-1	.	CATSDPSRDEAFF	TGTGCCACCAGTGATCCTAGTCGGGACGAAGCTTTCTTT
TRBV20-1	many	TRBJ2-7	.	CSARSLRTATEYEQYF	TGCAGTGCTAGATCCTTAAGGACCGCGACAGAATACGAGCAGTACTTC
TRBV10-3	.	TRBJ2-5	.	CATAGRIEETQYF	TGTGCCACCGCTGGGAGAATTGAAGAGACCCAGTACTTC
TRBV14	many	TRBJ1-6	.	CASSQVWDGRSPLHF	TGTGCCAGCAGCCAAGTATGGGACGGGCGTTCACCCCTCCACTTT
TRBV2	many	TRBJ2-2	TRBD1	CASSRDRGRVTGELFF	TGTGCCAGCAGCCGGGACAGGGGGCGGGTCACCGGGGAGCTGTTTTTT
TRBV6-1	many	TRBJ2-5	.	CASSTGPQGQTQYF	TGTGCCAGCAGCACCGGGCCTCAGGGGCAGACCCAGTACTTC
TRBV12-3/TRBV12-4	.	TRBJ2-7	TRBD2	CASSFRLADDATYEQYF	TGTGCCAGCAGTTTCCGTCTAGCGGACGATGCAACCTACGAGCAGTACTTC
TRBV5-1	many	TRBJ1-4	.	CASSLGTVINEKLFF	TGCGCCAGCAGCTTGGGGACGGTTATTAATGAAAAACTGTTTTTT